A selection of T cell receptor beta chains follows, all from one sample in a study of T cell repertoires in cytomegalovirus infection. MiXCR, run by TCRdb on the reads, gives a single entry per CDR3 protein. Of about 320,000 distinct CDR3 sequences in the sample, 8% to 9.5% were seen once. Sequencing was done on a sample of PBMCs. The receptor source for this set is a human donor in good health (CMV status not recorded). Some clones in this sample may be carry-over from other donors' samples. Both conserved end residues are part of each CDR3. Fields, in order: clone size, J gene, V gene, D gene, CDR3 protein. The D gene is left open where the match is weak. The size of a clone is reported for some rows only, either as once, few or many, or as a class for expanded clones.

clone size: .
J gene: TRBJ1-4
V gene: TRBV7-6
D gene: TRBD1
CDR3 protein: CASSPRDRGGKLFF

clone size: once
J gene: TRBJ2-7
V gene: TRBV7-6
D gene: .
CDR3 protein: CASSRDLSYEQYF

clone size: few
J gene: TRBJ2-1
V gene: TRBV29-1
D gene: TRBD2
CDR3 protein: CSVDSGIEQFF

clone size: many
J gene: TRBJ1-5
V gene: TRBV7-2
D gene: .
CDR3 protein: CASSKQNNQPQHF

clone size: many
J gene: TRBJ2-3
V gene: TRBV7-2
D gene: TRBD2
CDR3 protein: CASSLSGGGDTQYF

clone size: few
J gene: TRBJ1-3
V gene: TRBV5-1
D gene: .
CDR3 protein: CASSTGLLIPGNTIYF

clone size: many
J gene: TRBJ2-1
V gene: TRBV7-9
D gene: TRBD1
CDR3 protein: CASSYRDRTIDEQFF

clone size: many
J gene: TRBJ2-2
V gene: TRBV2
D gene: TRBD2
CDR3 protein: CASRRLAENTGELFF

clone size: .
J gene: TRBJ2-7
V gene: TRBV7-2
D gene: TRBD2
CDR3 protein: CASSAYRGVLGYEQYF

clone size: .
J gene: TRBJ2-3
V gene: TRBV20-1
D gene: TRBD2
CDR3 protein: CSANLAGVIDTQYF

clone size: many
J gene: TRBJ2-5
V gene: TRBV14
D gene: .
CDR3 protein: CASSQDRGGGVQETQYF

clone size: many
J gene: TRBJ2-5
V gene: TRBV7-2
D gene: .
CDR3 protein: CASSLVVETQYF

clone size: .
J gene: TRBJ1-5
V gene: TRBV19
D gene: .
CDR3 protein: CASSNKGPQHF

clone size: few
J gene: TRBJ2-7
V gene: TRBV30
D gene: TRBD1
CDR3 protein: CAWSPDRELSEQYF

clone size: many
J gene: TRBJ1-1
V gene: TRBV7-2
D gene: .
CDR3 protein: CASSLAAGKFDTEAFF

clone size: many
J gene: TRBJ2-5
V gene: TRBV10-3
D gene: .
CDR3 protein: CAISEGNIPQETQYF

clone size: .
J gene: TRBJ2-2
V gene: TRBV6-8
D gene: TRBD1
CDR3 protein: CASSRLAGGSGTGELFF

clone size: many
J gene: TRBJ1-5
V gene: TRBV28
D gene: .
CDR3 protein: CASTLRGGGNQPQHF

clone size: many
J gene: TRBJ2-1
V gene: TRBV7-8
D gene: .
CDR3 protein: CASSLSGVREQFF

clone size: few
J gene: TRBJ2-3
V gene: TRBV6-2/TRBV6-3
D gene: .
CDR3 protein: CASSTGGRDTQYF

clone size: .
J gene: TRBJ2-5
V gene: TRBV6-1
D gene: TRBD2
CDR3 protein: CASRPTGGGETQYF

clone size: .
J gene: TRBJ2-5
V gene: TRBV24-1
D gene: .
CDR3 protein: CATSDLSRAGETQYF

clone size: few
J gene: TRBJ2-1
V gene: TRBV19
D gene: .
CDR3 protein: CAEFLSLCQYDPKYEQFF

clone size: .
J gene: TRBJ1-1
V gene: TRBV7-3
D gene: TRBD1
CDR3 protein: CATLSLTGVSPEAFF

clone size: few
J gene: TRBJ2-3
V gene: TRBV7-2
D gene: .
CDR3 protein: CASSLRLVLDTQYF

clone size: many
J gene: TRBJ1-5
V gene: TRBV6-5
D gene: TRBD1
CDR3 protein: CASSYAGGSNQPQHF

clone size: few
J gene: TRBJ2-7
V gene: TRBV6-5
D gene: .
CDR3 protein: CASRSQAREQYF

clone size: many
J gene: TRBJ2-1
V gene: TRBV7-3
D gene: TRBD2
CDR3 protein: CASSAGGPGNEQFF

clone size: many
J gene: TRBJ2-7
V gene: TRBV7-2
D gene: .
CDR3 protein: CASSERDLSRNEQYF

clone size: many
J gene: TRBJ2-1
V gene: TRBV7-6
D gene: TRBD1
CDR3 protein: CATQTGTGKVNEQFF

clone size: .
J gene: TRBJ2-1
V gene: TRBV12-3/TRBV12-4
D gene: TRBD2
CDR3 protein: CASSPPTSRFYNEQFF

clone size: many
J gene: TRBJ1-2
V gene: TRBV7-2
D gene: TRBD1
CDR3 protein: CASSLMGGQGRGYTF